This T cell receptor beta chain was captured in a study of T cell changes during pregnancy in multiple sclerosis. Germline-derived CDR1 and CDR2 are SGHTA and FQGNSA. This CDR3 comprises 14 residues. The trim removed 5 bases at V and 7 bases at J, leaving 11 bases unmatched. Sequencing was performed with immunoSEQ multiplex PCR; in TCRdb, only in-frame clones are kept and a portion is missing. The sample has about 61,000 clones, around 89% seen once. Here the sequenced sample was peripheral blood, taken in the first trimester of pregnancy. This receptor was identified in a female donor in good health, enrolled as a control in a pregnancy study. The chain has TRBV7-2 and TRBJ2-7; 7 positions match TRBD1. CDR3: CASSLGQPFGEQYF. In DNA form, the CDR3 reads TGTGCCAGCAGCCTGGGACAGCCTTTCGGAGAGCAGTACTTC. Combining the CDR3 with reference TRBV7-2 and TRBJ2-7 gives the whole variable domain GAGVSQSPSNKVTEKGKDVELRCDPISGHTALYWYRQSLGQGLEFLIYFQGNSAPDKSGLPSDRFSAERTGGSVSTLTIQRTQQEDSAVYLCASSLGQPFGEQYFGPGTRLTVT.